This TCR beta chain originates from a study of early T cells in non-severe SARS-CoV-2 infection. TCRdb fed the 5' RACE reads into MiXCR, producing one record per CDR3 protein. The table shows 27,000 or so distinct CDR3 sequences, with about 3.8% occurring only once. The CDR3 spans 15 residues. V gave up 7 bases and J gave up 0 bases, with 15 bases separating them. Germline V CDR1 and CDR2: SGDLS, YYNGEE. Sequenced material: whole blood. The TCR comes from an adult who was a healthcare worker with PCR-confirmed SARS-CoV-2 infection or an uninfected control (not recorded which). This chain connects TRBV9 to TRBJ2-3; D possibly corresponds to TRBD1 (7 bases). The CDR3 region is CASRRGTASTDTQYF. The CDR3 region has the DNA TGTGCCAGCCGTCGCGGGACAGCAAGCACAGATACGCAGTATTTT.